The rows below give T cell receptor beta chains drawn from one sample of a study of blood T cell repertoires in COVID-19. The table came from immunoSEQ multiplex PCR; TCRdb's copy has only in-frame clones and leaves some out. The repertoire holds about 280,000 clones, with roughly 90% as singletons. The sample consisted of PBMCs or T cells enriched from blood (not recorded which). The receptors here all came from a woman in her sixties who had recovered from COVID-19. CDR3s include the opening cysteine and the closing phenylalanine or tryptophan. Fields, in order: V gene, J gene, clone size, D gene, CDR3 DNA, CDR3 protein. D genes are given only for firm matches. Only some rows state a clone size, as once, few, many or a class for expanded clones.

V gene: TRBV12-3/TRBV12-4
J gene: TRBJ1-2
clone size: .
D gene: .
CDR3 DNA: TGTGCCAGCAGTAGAACAGGGAATGGCTACACCTTC
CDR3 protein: CASSRTGNGYTF

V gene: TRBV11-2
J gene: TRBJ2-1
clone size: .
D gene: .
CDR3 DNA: TGTGCCAGCAGCCCCACCTCGGGGGGCGGTTACAATGAGCAGTTCTTC
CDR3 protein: CASSPTSGGGYNEQFF

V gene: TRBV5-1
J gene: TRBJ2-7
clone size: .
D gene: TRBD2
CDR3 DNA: TGCGCCAGCAGCCTGAGTGGGGAGGGTGACGAGCAGTACTTC
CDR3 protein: CASSLSGEGDEQYF

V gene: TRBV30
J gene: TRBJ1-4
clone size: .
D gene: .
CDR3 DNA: TGTGCCTGGAATGTACGGGGACTACCAACTAATGAAAAACTGTTTTTT
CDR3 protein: CAWNVRGLPTNEKLFF

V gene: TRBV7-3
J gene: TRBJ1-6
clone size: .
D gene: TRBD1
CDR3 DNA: TGTGCCAGCAGCTTATTGGAAGGGACAGCCCTCCACTTT
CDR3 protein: CASSLLEGTALHF

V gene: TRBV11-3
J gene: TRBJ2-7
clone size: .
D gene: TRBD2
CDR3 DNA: TGCTGTTGGGAGGGCACTTACGAGCAGTACTTC
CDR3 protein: CCWEGTYEQYF

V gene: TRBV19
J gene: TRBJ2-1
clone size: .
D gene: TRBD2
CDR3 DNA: TGTGCCAGTAGGGCCGGGACTAGCGGAAATGAGCAGTTCTTC
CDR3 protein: CASRAGTSGNEQFF

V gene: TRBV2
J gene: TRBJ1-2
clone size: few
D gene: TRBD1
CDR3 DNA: TGTGCCAGCAGTGACCCGTCGACAGGGTCATATGGCTACACCTTC
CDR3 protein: CASSDPSTGSYGYTF

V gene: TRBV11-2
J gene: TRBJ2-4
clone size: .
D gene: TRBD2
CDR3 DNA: TGTGCCAGCAGTCAATCCGGGGGGGCCGGGGACATTCAGTACTTC
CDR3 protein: CASSQSGGAGDIQYF

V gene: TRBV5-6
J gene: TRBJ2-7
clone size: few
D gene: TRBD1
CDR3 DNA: TGTGCCAGCAGTTACGACAGGGACTACGAGCAGTACTTC
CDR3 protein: CASSYDRDYEQYF